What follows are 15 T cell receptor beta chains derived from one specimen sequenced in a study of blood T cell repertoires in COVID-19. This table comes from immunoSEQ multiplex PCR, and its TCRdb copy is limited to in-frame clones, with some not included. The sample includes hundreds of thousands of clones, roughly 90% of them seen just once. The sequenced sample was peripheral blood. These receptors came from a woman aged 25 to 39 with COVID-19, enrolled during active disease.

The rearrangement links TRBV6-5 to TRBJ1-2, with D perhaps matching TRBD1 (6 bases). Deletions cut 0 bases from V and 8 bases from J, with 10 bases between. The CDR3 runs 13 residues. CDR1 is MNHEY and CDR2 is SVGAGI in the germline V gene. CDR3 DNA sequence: TGTGCCAGCAGTTACTCGAGGACAGTCGGCTACACCTTC. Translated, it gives CASSYSRTVGYTF.

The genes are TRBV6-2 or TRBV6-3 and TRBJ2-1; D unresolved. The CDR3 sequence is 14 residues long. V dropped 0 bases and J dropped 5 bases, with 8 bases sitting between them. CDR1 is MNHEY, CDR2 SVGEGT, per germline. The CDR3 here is CASSYSIANNEQFF. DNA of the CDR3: TGTGCCAGCAGTTACTCGATTGCGAACAATGAGCAGTTCTTC.

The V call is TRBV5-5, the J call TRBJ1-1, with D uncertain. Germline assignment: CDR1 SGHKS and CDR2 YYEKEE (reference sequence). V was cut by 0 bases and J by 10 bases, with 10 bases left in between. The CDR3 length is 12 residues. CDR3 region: CASSLGLRVAFF. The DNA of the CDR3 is TGTGCCAGCAGCTTGGGGCTGAGGGTAGCTTTCTTT.

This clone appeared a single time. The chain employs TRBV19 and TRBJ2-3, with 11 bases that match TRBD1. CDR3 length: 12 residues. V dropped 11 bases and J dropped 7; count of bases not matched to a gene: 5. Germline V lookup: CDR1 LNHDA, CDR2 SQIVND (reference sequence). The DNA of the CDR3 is TGTGCCGCCGGACAGGGGGCAAATACGCAGTATTTT. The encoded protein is CAAGQGANTQYF.

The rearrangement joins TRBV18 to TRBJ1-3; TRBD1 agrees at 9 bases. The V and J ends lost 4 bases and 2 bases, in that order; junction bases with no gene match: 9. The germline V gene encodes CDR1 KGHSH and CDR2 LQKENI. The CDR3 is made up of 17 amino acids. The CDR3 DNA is TGTGCCAGCTCACGGAATACCGGGACAGGGACTGGAAACACCATATATTTT. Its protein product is CASSRNTGTGTGNTIYF. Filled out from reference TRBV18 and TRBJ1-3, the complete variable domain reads NAGVMQNPRHLVRRRGQEARLRCSPMKGHSHVYWYRQLPEEGLKFMVYLQKENIIDESGMPKERFSAEFPKEGPSILRIQQVVRGDSAAYFCASSRNTGTGTGNTIYFGEGSWLTVV.

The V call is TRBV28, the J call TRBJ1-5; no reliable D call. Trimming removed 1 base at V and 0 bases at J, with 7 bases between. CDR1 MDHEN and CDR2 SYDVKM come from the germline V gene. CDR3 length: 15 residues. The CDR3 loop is CASSLYGNSNQPQHF. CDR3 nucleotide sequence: TGTGCCAGCAGTTTATACGGGAATAGCAATCAGCCCCAGCATTTT.

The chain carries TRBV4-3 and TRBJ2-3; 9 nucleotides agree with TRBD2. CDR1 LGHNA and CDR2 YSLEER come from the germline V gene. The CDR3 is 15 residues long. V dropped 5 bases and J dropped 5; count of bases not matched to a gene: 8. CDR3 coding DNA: TGCGCCAGCAGCGGAGAAGCGGGAGGTAAAGATACGCAGTATTTT. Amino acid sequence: CASSGEAGGKDTQYF.

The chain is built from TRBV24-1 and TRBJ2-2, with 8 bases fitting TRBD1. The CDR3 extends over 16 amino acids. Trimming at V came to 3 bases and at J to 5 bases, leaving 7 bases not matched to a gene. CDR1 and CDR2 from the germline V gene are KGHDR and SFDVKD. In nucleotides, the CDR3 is TGTGCCACCAGTGATGAGCTGCGACAGGGGACCGGGGAGCTGTTTTTT. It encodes CATSDELRQGTGELFF.

CDR3 residues: CASSEEVAVGNTEAFF. The CDR3 DNA sequence: TGTGCCAGCAGTGAAGAAGTGGCGGTGGGGAACACTGAAGCTTTCTTT. V and J are TRBV2 and TRBJ1-1, with D hard to call. The V gene's germline CDR1 is SNHLY and CDR2 FYNNEI. The CDR3 is made up of 16 amino acids. V was trimmed by 1 base and J by 1 base, leaving 13 bases between them.

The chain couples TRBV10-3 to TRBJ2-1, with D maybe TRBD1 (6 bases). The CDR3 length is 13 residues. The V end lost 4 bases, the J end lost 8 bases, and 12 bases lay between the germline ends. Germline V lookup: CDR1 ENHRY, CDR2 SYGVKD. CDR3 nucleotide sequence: TGTGCCATCAGTGGTCCAGGGGATCATGAGCAGTTCTTC. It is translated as CAISGPGDHEQFF.

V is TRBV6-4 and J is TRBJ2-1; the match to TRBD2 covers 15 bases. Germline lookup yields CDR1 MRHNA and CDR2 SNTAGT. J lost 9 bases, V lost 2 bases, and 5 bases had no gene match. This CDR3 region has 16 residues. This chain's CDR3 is CASSDGGLAGGGEQFF. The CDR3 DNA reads TGTGCCAGCAGTGACGGGGGACTAGCGGGAGGTGGTGAGCAGTTCTTC.

The CDR3 DNA reads as TGTGCCAGTAGTACAGGCTGGAATTCACCCCTCCACTTT. This translates into CASSTGWNSPLHF. V and J are TRBV19 and TRBJ1-6; D is unclear. Germline loops: CDR1 LNHDA, CDR2 SQIVND (reference sequence). V lost 4 bases, J lost 7 bases, and 8 bases lay in between. This CDR3 is built from 13 residues.

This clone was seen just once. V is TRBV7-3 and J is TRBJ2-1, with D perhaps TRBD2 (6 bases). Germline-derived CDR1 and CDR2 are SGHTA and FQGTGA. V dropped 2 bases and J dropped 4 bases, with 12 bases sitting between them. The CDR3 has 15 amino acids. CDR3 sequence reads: CASSLGGSPYNEQFF. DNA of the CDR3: TGTGCCAGCAGCTTAGGAGGGAGTCCATACAATGAGCAGTTCTTC.

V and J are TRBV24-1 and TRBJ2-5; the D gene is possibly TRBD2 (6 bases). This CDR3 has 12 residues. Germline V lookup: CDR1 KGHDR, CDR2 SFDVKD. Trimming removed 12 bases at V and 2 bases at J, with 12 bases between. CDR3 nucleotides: TGTGCCTCAAGTCGGGAGCAAGAGACCCAGTACTTC. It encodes CASSREQETQYF.

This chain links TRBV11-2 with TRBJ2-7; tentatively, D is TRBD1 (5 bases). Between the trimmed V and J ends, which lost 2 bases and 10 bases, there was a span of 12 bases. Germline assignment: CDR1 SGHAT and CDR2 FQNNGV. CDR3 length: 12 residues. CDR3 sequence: CASSLRADNQYF. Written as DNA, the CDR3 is TGTGCCAGCAGCTTAAGGGCGGACAATCAGTACTTC.